This T cell receptor beta chain is from a study of Ad26.COV2.S vaccination and SARS-CoV-2 variants. Whole-study context: Ad26.COV2.S shots went into the muscle once or twice, 56 days apart.

The treatment here: roughly 20 received Ad26.COV2.S at low or high dose, single or two shots; about 5 received placebo; per-sample allocation not given. Sampling occurred on day 63 after the first vaccine or placebo injection. With regard to this clone: No antigen is known for it.

Study-level points and caveats: Estimates derived from TCR breadth and depth analyses may have underestimated total T cell responses. People who got the vaccine or the placebo had similar non-spike TCR breadth. Spike-specific responses of CD8+ and CD4+ T cells were reported to display substantial breadth after vaccination.

Some clones are missing from TCRdb's copy, which holds only in-frame ones; the method was immunoSEQ multiplex PCR. The profile covers around 500,000 clones, with approximately 90% appearing a single time and about 1.7% taken by the ten largest. Between the trimmed V and J ends, which lost 0 bases and 4 bases, there was a span of 11 bases. The CDR3 has 14 residues. Germline-derived CDR1 and CDR2 are SGHRS and YFSETQ. The sample consisted of peripheral blood, taken in a trial of Ad26.COV2.S vaccine versus placebo. The TCR sequence derives from a person aged 18-60 years who received the Ad26.COV2.S COVID-19 vaccine or a placebo. The rearrangement joins TRBV5-1 to TRBJ2-7; D not resolved. CDR3 region: CASSLVRRGYEQYF. In nucleotides, the CDR3 is TGCGCCAGCAGCTTGGTTCGTCGTGGGTACGAGCAGTACTTC.